A single sample is the source of the 15 T cell receptor beta chains below, sequenced in a study of blood T cell repertoires in COVID-19 (TCRdb year 2020). Libraries were built with the immunoSEQ multiplex PCR assay. This immuneACCESS table, as held by TCRdb, lists in-frame sequences with V and J called but not all clones. Of the missing ones, under half trace to an unresolved V gene in checked studies; the others have no known cause. This sample comprises tens of thousands of clones, around 77% of them detected only once. About 2.1% of the sample lies in the top ten. Specimen: peripheral blood. The source of these receptors is a man in his 70s with COVID-19, enrolled during active disease.

This clone was detected a few times. V and J are TRBV2 and TRBJ2-2; the D gene is possibly TRBD1 (6 bases). The V end was cut by 5 bases, the J end by 4 bases, with 14 bases between. Germline loops: CDR1 SNHLY, CDR2 FYNNEI. CDR3 length: 15 amino acids. The CDR3 coding sequence is TGTGCCAGCAGTAAACTAGGGGGTCGCACCGGGGAGCTGTTTTTT. This encodes CASSKLGGRTGELFF.

The J gene is TRBJ2-3, the V gene TRBV6-5, with 8 bases fitting TRBD2. CDR3 length: 16 residues. V lost 0 bases to trimming and J lost 2 bases; unmatched junction nucleotides: 4. Germline V gene sequence: CDR1 MNHEY, CDR2 SVGAGI. CDR3 amino acids: CASSYSSSGITDTQYF. Here the CDR3 DNA reads TGTGCCAGCAGTTACTCGAGTAGCGGGATCACAGATACGCAGTATTTT.

The J gene is TRBJ1-2, the V gene TRBV6-5; 8 nucleotides agree with TRBD1. The CDR3 extends over 13 amino acids. CDR1 is MNHEY and CDR2 is SVGAGI in the germline V gene. Trimming took 4 bases from V and 8 from J; bases not matched to a gene: 6. In DNA, the CDR3 is TGTGCCAGCAGTTGGGACAGGCGGGACGGCTACACCTTC. Protein product: CASSWDRRDGYTF.

V and J are TRBV27 and TRBJ1-3; D call uncertain. CDR1 and CDR2 from the germline V gene are MNHEY and SMNVEV (reference sequence). CDR3 length: 14 amino acids. V was trimmed by 4 bases and J by 4 bases, leaving 11 bases between them. CDR3 in amino acids: CASSSRVLGNTIYF. Written as DNA, the CDR3 is TGTGCCAGCAGTTCTCGGGTTCTCGGAAACACCATATATTTT.

To note about this clone: Other nucleotide sequences in the sample specify the same CDR3. The chain couples TRBV4-3 to TRBJ2-1; 10 bases align to TRBD2. V lost 0 bases to trimming and J lost 1 base; unmatched junction nucleotides: 3. CDR3 size: 17 residues. CDR1 is LGHNA, CDR2 YSLEER, per germline. CDR3 in DNA: TGCGCCAGCAGCCAAGAGACTAGCGGGTTATCCTACAATGAGCAGTTCTTC. The encoded protein is CASSQETSGLSYNEQFF.

On this clone itself: It is unclear where the CDR3 begins or ends on the DNA, so no DNA is shown, and the CDR3 is as TCRdb lists it. The rearrangement uses TRBV6-5 and TRBJ1-1. Germline CDR1 reads MNHEY; CDR2 reads SVGAGI. A total of 12 residues make up the CDR3, ends included. CDR3 protein: CASSSSGTEAFF.

The genes are TRBV29-1 and TRBJ2-7; TRBD2 is a possible D gene (5 bases). Germline CDR1 is SQVTM and CDR2 is ANQGSEA. Between the trimmed V and J ends, which lost 1 base and 1 base, there was a span of 11 bases. The CDR3 covers 14 residues. CDR3 residues: CSVEGGSGSYEQYF. In DNA, the CDR3 is TGCAGCGTTGAAGGAGGGTCCGGATCCTACGAGCAGTACTTC.

This chain connects TRBV29-1 to TRBJ1-5, with 7 bases matching TRBD1. The CDR3 covers 13 residues. Germline V gene lookup returns CDR1 SQVTM and CDR2 ANQGSEA. V shed 6 bases and J 7 bases; nucleotides not matched to a gene: 9. The CDR3 DNA sequence: TGCAGCGTCGCTAGACAGGGCGGCCAGCCCCAGCATTTT. It encodes CSVARQGGQPQHF. Together with reference TRBV29-1 and TRBJ1-5, the CDR3 gives the full variable domain: SAVISQKPSRDICQRGTSLTIQCQVDSQVTMMFWYRQQPGQSLTLIATANQGSEATYESGFVIDKFPISRPNLTFSTLTVSNMSPEDSSIYLCSVARQGGQPQHFGDGTRLSIL.

The CDR3 here is CASSLETHNEKLFF. The CDR3 DNA sequence: TGCGCCAGCAGCTTGGAAACTCATAATGAAAAACTGTTTTTT. The chain uses TRBV5-1 and TRBJ1-4; D gene unclear. CDR1 SGHRS and CDR2 YFSETQ come from the germline V gene. Trimming removed 0 bases from V and 4 bases from J, with 7 bases in between. The length of the CDR3 is 14 residues.

V is TRBV11-1 and J is TRBJ2-7; D is uncertain. This CDR3 has 14 amino acids. V was pared by 2 bases and J by 4 bases, with 12 bases between. Germline V gene sequence: CDR1 SGHAT, CDR2 FQDESV (reference sequence). The chain's CDR3 is CASSLLFSQYEQYF. CDR3 nucleotides: TGTGCCAGCAGCTTACTGTTCAGTCAGTACGAGCAGTACTTC.

The V call is TRBV15, the J call TRBJ1-2, with 7 bases fitting TRBD1. Germline lookup yields CDR1 LNHNV and CDR2 YYDKDF (reference sequence). The trim removed 3 bases at V and 5 bases at J, leaving 21 bases unmatched. This CDR3 comprises 19 residues. The CDR3 loop reads CATSSRLGGGRTGRYGYTF. The CDR3 DNA follows: TGTGCCACCAGCAGTCGACTCGGAGGGGGCCGGACAGGAAGATATGGCTACACCTTC.

The table lists this clone with a count of one. The chain is built from TRBV19 and TRBJ1-5; no clear D gene. The CDR3 sequence is 14 residues long. The V gene's germline CDR1 is LNHDA and CDR2 SQIVND (reference sequence). V gave up 0 bases and J gave up 14 bases, with 17 bases separating them. The CDR3 spells CASSIDHRESKKHF. CDR3 sequence (DNA): TGTGCCAGTAGTATAGATCACCGGGAGTCCAAGAAGCATTTT.

The rearrangement joins TRBV5-1 to TRBJ2-7; D may be TRBD2 (5 bases). Germline V gene lookup returns CDR1 SGHRS and CDR2 YFSETQ. Between the trimmed V and J ends, which lost 8 bases and 0 bases, there was a span of 15 bases. The CDR3 loop spans 14 amino acids. The CDR3 spells CASTTGGSSYEQYF. Written as DNA, the CDR3 is TGCGCCAGTACCACTGGAGGCAGCTCCTACGAGCAGTACTTC.

J is TRBJ1-2 and V is TRBV28, with D unclear. V gave up 3 bases and J gave up 7 bases, with 6 bases separating them. This CDR3 region has 11 residues. Germline CDR1 MDHEN, CDR2 SYDVKM. The DNA of the CDR3 is TGTGCCAGCAGTTTCGGGAGTGGCTACACCTTC. Residues: CASSFGSGYTF.

This rearrangement joins TRBV5-1 to TRBJ2-2; 9 nucleotides agree with TRBD2. V lost 0 bases, J lost 2 bases, and 2 bases stayed unmatched. Germline V gene lookup returns CDR1 SGHRS and CDR2 YFSETQ. This CDR3 contains 16 residues. CDR3 sequence (DNA): TGCGCCAGCAGCTTGGAAGGGACTAGCAACACCGGGGAGCTGTTTTTT. Residues: CASSLEGTSNTGELFF.